This T cell receptor beta chain is from a study of identical twins. Each CDR3 protein gets one entry after TCRdb re-called the 5' RACE reads with MiXCR. The profile shows 600,000 to 700,000 distinct CDR3 sequences, approximately 22% of them singletons. The CDR3 length is 16 residues. J was trimmed by 2 bases and V by 2 bases; bases with no gene match: 4. CDR1 is SGHNT, CDR2 YENEEA, per germline. This sample also belongs to another study, concerning T cells expressing NK-cell markers. This second report adds: According to the study, TCR beta repertoires originated from sorted CD3+CD56+NKG2C+, CD3+CD56+NKG2C- and CD3+CD56-NKG2C+ T cells. Of eight sequenced donors, seven were HCMV-seropositive and one HCMV-seronegative. Of CD8+ T cells, about 1.0-7.5% belonged to dominant NKG2C+ clonotypes in five or six donors.

The TCR sequence derives from a young woman in good health. The sequencing sample was made of PBMCs. This chain joins TRBV11-3 and TRBJ2-1; TRBD2 aligns across 9 bases. In DNA form, the CDR3 reads TGTGCCAGCAGCTTATATGGGACTAGCACCTACAATGAGCAGTTCTTC. Amino acid sequence: CASSLYGTSTYNEQFF.